One sample yielded the 32 T cell receptor beta chains listed below, sequenced in a study of identical twins. TCRdb recomputed calls from the 5' RACE reads with MiXCR, one row per CDR3 protein. Seen here are roughly 1.6 million distinct CDR3 sequences, 25% to 35% observed once, and the top ten hold about 0.27%. Sequencing input: cord blood. The receptors were gathered from a newborn girl in good health.

The gene calls are TRBV2 and TRBJ1-5; a possible D gene is TRBD1 (5 bases). Germline V lookup: CDR1 SNHLY, CDR2 FYNNEI. The CDR3 spans 15 residues. V lost 5 bases to trimming and J lost 4 bases, with 15 bases between them. The CDR3 DNA follows: TGTGCCAGCAGTCGACGAAGACAGAGAAATCAGCCCCAGCATTTT. It encodes CASSRRRQRNQPQHF. Supplemented by reference TRBV2 and TRBJ1-5, the full variable domain reads EPEVTQTPSHQVTQMGQEVILRCVPISNHLYFYWYRQILGQKVEFLVSFYNNEISEKSEIFDDQFSVERPDGSNFTLKIRSTKLEDSAMYFCASSRRRQRNQPQHFGDGTRLSIL.

On this clonotype: This may come from a read error, since a much larger clone is one base off. This chain uses TRBV10-3 with TRBJ2-3, with a possible D match to TRBD1 (6 bases). Germline assignment: CDR1 ENHRY and CDR2 SYGVKD. CDR3 length: 17 residues. CDR3 coding DNA: TGTGCCATCAGTGAGTCCCTTCGACAGGACCTCACAGATGCGCAGTATTTT. This sequence encodes CAISESLRQDLTDAQYF.

The V and J genes are TRBV3-1 and TRBJ2-5; a weak D match, TRBD1 (6 bases). Germline-derived CDR1 and CDR2 are LGHDT and YNNKEL (reference sequence). Trimming pared 0 bases from V and 5 bases from J, leaving 13 bases between. This CDR3 contains 15 residues. CDR3 sequence: CASSQDPRQGETQYF. As DNA, the CDR3 is TGTGCCAGCAGCCAAGATCCAAGGCAGGGGGAGACCCAGTACTTC.

This clonotype was seen only a few times. J is TRBJ2-2 and V is TRBV20-1, with 12 bases identical to TRBD2. Germline values: CDR1 DFQATT, CDR2 SNEGSKA (reference sequence). The V gene end was trimmed by 0 bases and the J gene end by 5 bases; junction bases not matched to a gene: 1. This CDR3 has 15 residues. CDR3 bases: TGCAGTGCTAGAGACGGACTAGCGGGAACCGGGGAGCTGTTTTTT. Protein sequence: CSARDGLAGTGELFF.

The rearrangement uses TRBV6-1 and TRBJ1-2, with 10 nucleotides matching TRBD1. Trimming at V came to 6 bases and at J to 3 bases, leaving 1 base not matched to a gene. The CDR3 has 13 residues. Germline-derived CDR1 and CDR2 are MNHNS and SASEGT. CDR3 loop: CASRGQGHYGYTF. CDR3 nucleotide sequence: TGTGCCAGCAGGGGACAGGGGCACTATGGCTACACCTTC.

About this clonotype: The junction departs from the called germline gene at one end, perhaps through a read error. This rearrangement joins TRBV11-2 to TRBJ2-5; TRBD2 aligns across 14 bases. Per germline, CDR1 SGHAT and CDR2 FQNNGV. The CDR3 is 17 amino acids. CDR3 sequence reads: CASSRGTSGGYKEIQYF. DNA for the CDR3: TGTGCCAGCAGCCGAGGGACTAGCGGGGGTTACAAAGAGATCCAGTACTTC.

The V gene is TRBV25-1, the J gene TRBJ1-2; D may be TRBD1 (5 bases). Germline V gene data show CDR1 as MGHDK and CDR2 as SYGVNS. This CDR3 spans 13 amino acids. The V gene lost 3 bases and the J gene lost 8 bases, with 13 bases spanning the gap. The CDR3 here is CASSDPWGDGYTF. CDR3 nucleotides: TGTGCCAGCAGTGACCCCTGGGGGGACGGCTACACCTTC.

The rearrangement uses TRBV25-1 and TRBJ2-4; D not resolved. The J call may be incorrect, as the DNA end agrees better with TRBJ2-7. Germline lookup yields CDR1 MGHDK and CDR2 SYGVNS. The CDR3 consists of 16 residues. The CDR3 region has the DNA TGTGCCAGCAGTGAATGGGTCCCTGGAGTGCCCTCCGAGCAGTACTTC. Translated: CASSEWVPGVPSEQYF.

The J gene is TRBJ2-5, the V gene TRBV27; D unresolved. Germline CDR1 is MNHEY and CDR2 is SMNVEV (reference sequence). CDR3 size: 13 residues. Trimming removed 6 bases at V and 1 base at J, with 9 bases between. The CDR3 here is CASSAELQETQYF. CDR3 nucleotide sequence: TGTGCCAGCAGCGCGGAGCTCCAAGAGACCCAGTACTTC.

The rearrangement links TRBV24-1 to TRBJ1-4, with D unresolved. The length of the CDR3 is 12 residues. Germline CDR1 is KGHDR and CDR2 is SFDVKD. Trimming shortened V by 12 bases and J by 0 bases, and 7 bases separated the two germline ends. The CDR3 region has the DNA TGTGCCGCCACAGCAACTAATGAAAAACTGTTTTTT. Translation: CAATATNEKLFF.

This clonotype was counted between two and nine times. The chain employs TRBV12-5 and TRBJ1-5; D gene ambiguous. The CDR3 has 12 residues. The germline V and J ends were trimmed by 6 bases and 3 bases, with 6 bases remaining between them. The germline V gene encodes CDR1 LGHNT and CDR2 FRNRAP. CDR3 region: CASGFANQPQHF. The CDR3 nucleotides are TGTGCTAGTGGCTTCGCCAATCAGCCCCAGCATTTT.

CDR3 in amino acids: CSASSASGTYEQYF. The CDR3 DNA is TGCAGTGCTAGTTCGGCTAGCGGGACCTACGAGCAGTACTTC. The chain links TRBV20-1 to TRBJ2-7; 9 bases fit TRBD2. CDR1 and CDR2 from the germline V gene are DFQATT and SNEGSKA (reference sequence). The CDR3 runs 14 residues. With V trimmed by 3 bases and J by 2 bases, 5 bases remained unmatched.

This clonotype was recorded only once. CDR3 in amino acids: CASSFPGRRNTEAFF. The CDR3 DNA reads TGTGCCAGCAGCTTTCCGGGACGAAGGAACACTGAAGCTTTCTTT. The rearrangement links TRBV21-1 to TRBJ1-1; the D call of TRBD1 is as the table states it, not checked on the DNA. TRBV21-1 is termed a pseudogene. The CDR3 runs to 15 residues.

In its sample, this clonotype was seen once. At one of its ends the junction is not consistent with the germline gene, which may arise from a read error. The chain combines TRBV27 with TRBJ2-3; TRBD1 matches 8 bases. The CDR3 has 15 residues. The germline CDR1 and CDR2 sequences are MNHEY and SMNVEV (reference sequence). CDR3 loop: CTSSSHRGSTDTQYF. In DNA form, the CDR3 reads TGTACCAGCAGTTCCCACAGGGGGAGCACAGATACGCAGTATTTT.

The rearrangement links TRBV4-2 to TRBJ2-7, with 10 bases identical to TRBD1. The junction had 7 bases not matched to a gene; V was cut back by 1 base and J by 1 base. Germline CDR1 is LGHNA and CDR2 is YNFKEQ. The CDR3 runs to 17 residues. As DNA, the CDR3 is TGTGCCAGCAGCCAAGTCGGTGGGGGACAGGGGTCCTACGAGCAGTACTTC. It specifies CASSQVGGGQGSYEQYF.

This chain uses TRBV2 with TRBJ2-5; TRBD2 is a possible D gene (7 bases). There are 15 residues in the CDR3. In germline, CDR1 is SNHLY, CDR2 FYNNEI. V shed 7 bases and J shed 1 base, with 16 bases lying between them. CDR3 nucleotides: TGTGCCAGCAAAGTAAGGGGGGGGGCCCAAGAGACCCAGTACTTC. Translating it yields CASKVRGGAQETQYF.

The V call is TRBV12-3 or TRBV12-4, the J call TRBJ2-1, with 11 bases matching TRBD2. After removal of 4 bases from V and 6 bases from J, the junction contained 11 bases not matched to a gene. This CDR3 is built from 17 residues. CDR3 DNA: TGTGCCAGCAGTTGGGACCGACTAGCGGGGAGTTTCAATGAGCAGTTCTTC. It codes for CASSWDRLAGSFNEQFF.

This clonotype appeared a few times. The V gene is TRBV29-1, the J gene TRBJ1-2, with TRBD1 as a possible D gene (5 bases). V lost 5 bases and J lost 0, with 22 bases in between. The CDR3 has 17 residues. CDR1 SQVTM and CDR2 ANQGSEA come from the germline V gene. The DNA of the CDR3 is TGCAGCGTTCAAATACCCATACAGGCGCTAGCTAACTATGGCTACACCTTC. This sequence encodes CSVQIPIQALANYGYTF.

This clonotype turned up a few times. The gene calls are TRBV18 and TRBJ1-4, with 11 bases that match TRBD1. The CDR3 sequence is 15 residues long. The germline CDR1 and CDR2 sequences are KGHSH and LQKENI. The V and J ends lost 4 bases and 6 bases, in that order; junction bases with no gene match: 4. The DNA for the CDR3 is TGTGCCAGCTCACGGACAGGGGGCGAGGATGAAAAACTGTTTTTT. The encoded protein is CASSRTGGEDEKLFF.

The V and J genes are TRBV29-1 and TRBJ2-7, with 10 bases identical to TRBD1. CDR1 and CDR2 (germline): SQVTM, ANQGSEA. The J segment lost 5 bases and the V segment lost 6 bases, leaving 4 bases of the junction unmatched. CDR3 size: 12 residues. DNA of the CDR3: TGCAGCGTCCGACAGGGGGCTAACGAGCAGTACTTC. Residues: CSVRQGANEQYF.

This clonotype was seen at least ten times. The chain links TRBV6-1 to TRBJ1-2, with a possible D match to TRBD1 (5 bases). V lost 8 bases and J 4 bases, leaving 5 bases between the germline ends. Germline CDR1 MNHNS, CDR2 SASEGT. CDR3 length: 10 residues. CDR3: CASGGYGYTF. Written as DNA, the CDR3 is TGTGCCAGCGGGGGCTATGGCTACACCTTC.

This clonotype came up a few times. The V gene is TRBV20-1, the J gene TRBJ1-2, with 9 bases aligning to TRBD1. This CDR3 region has 13 residues. Trimming cost V 5 bases and J 7 bases; bases outside gene matches: 8. Germline V gives CDR1 DFQATT, CDR2 SNEGSKA (reference sequence). For the CDR3, the DNA is TGCAGTGCTGAGGGACAGGGTGGATCTGGCTACACCTTC. Protein product: CSAEGQGGSGYTF.

This chain links TRBV9 with TRBJ2-3; 11 bases agree with TRBD2. The length of the CDR3 is 15 residues. V dropped 4 bases and J dropped 7; count of bases not matched to a gene: 8. Germline loops: CDR1 SGDLS, CDR2 YYNGEE. CDR3 in DNA: TGTGCCAGCAGCTCCCTCGGGACTAGCGGTCATACGCAGTATTTT. It codes for CASSSLGTSGHTQYF.

V gene TRBV28 combines with J gene TRBJ2-7, with TRBD1 as a possible D gene (6 bases). The V gene lost 7 bases and the J gene lost 0 bases, with 19 bases spanning the gap. The germline V gene has CDR1 MDHEN and CDR2 SYDVKM. The CDR3 consists of 16 residues. The CDR3 nucleotides read TGTGCCAGCACTAGTCAATACCGGGACACCTCCTACGAGCAGTACTTC. Translating gives CASTSQYRDTSYEQYF.

The V and J genes are TRBV25-1 and TRBJ1-1; TRBD1 might be the D (6 bases). V lost 5 bases, J lost 3 bases, and 19 bases lay in between. The germline gives CDR1 MGHDK, CDR2 SYGVNS. The CDR3 is 16 residues long. Here the CDR3 reads CASSTMRGSRDTEAFF. The CDR3 DNA follows: TGTGCCAGCAGTACTATGAGGGGGAGTCGGGACACTGAAGCTTTCTTT.

In the case of this clonotype: A much larger clone differs by one base, so this may be a read error. The V call is TRBV4-2, the J call TRBJ2-4; no clear D. Judging by the DNA end, TRBJ2-7 fits better; the J call may be wrong. The CDR3 consists of 15 residues. CDR1 is LGHNA and CDR2 is YNFKEQ in the germline V gene. CDR3 bases: TGTGCCAGCAGCCAATTGGCCTCCCCCTCCTACGAGCAGTACTTC. Translating it yields CASSQLASPSYEQYF.

This chain connects TRBV21-1 to TRBJ2-5; the table's D call, TRBD2, has no DNA check behind it. The end of the DNA is better explained by TRBJ2-7, so the J call may be wrong. TRBV21-1 is a pseudogene segment. CDR3 length: 15 amino acids. CDR3 sequence (DNA): TGTGCCAGCAGCAAAGGACTAGCATGGTCCTACGAGCAGTACTTC. Protein: CASSKGLAWSYEQYF.

This chain joins TRBV5-1 and TRBJ2-4; TRBD1 matches 10 bases. Per the germline V gene, CDR1 is SGHRS and CDR2 is YFSETQ. V gave up 0 bases and J gave up 8 bases; unmatched junction bases: 8. The CDR3 extends over 16 amino acids. CDR3 protein: CASSLGVTGGADIQYF. Here the CDR3 DNA reads TGCGCCAGCAGCTTGGGGGTGACAGGGGGCGCAGACATTCAGTACTTC.

This clonotype was recorded once. The rearrangement uses TRBV27 and TRBJ1-1; 9 bases fit TRBD1. CDR3 size: 16 residues. CDR1 and CDR2 (germline): MNHEY, SMNVEV (reference sequence). The junction had 13 bases not matched to a gene; V was cut back by 6 bases and J by 5 bases. Here the CDR3 reads CASRPIPGTGLTEAFF. The CDR3 region has the DNA TGTGCCAGCAGACCTATTCCCGGGACAGGGTTAACTGAAGCTTTCTTT.

There are a few counts of this clonotype. The chain links TRBV20-1 to TRBJ2-2, with 8 bases identical to TRBD1. CDR3 length: 15 amino acids. J lost 5 bases, V lost 2 bases, and 7 bases had no gene match. Germline assignment: CDR1 DFQATT and CDR2 SNEGSKA (reference sequence). The CDR3 sequence: CSARSGTGPTGELFF. For the CDR3, the DNA is TGCAGTGCTAGATCCGGGACAGGACCGACCGGGGAGCTGTTTTTT.

V is TRBV14 and J is TRBJ2-3; D gene uncertain. The CDR3 sequence is 15 residues long. Per germline, CDR1 SGHDN and CDR2 FVKESK. Between the trimmed V and J ends, which lost 4 bases and 9 bases, there was a span of 20 bases. CDR3 nucleotide sequence: TGTGCCAGCAGCCTCCTCCTACCCGGCATGAGGACGCAGTATTTT. Encoded protein: CASSLLLPGMRTQYF.

This clonotype was found a few times. V gene TRBV7-8 combines with J gene TRBJ2-1, with D perhaps TRBD2 (6 bases). Germline V gives CDR1 SGHVS, CDR2 FQNEAQ. Trimming left V 5 bases short and J 5 bases short, with 16 bases between. This CDR3 has 15 amino acids. For the CDR3, the DNA is TGTGCCAGCAGCCTTAAGCGGGTAGGGCACAATGAGCAGTTCTTC. Its translation is CASSLKRVGHNEQFF.